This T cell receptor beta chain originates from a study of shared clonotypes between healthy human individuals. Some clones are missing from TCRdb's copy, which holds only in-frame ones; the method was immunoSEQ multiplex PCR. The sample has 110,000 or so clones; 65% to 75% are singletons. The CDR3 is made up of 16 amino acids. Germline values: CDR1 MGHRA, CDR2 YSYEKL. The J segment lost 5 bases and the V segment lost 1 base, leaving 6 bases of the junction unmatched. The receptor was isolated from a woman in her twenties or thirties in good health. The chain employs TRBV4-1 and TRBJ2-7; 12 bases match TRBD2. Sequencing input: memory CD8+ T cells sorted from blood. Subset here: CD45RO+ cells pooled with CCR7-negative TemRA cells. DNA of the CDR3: TGCGCCAGCAGCCAAGGGGCTAGCGGGAGGGGAAACGAGCAGTACTTC. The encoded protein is CASSQGASGRGNEQYF.